Detailed here is one T cell receptor (beta chain). Its matching antigen is unknown. Trimming removed 0 bases from V and 8 bases from J; junction bases left unmatched: 5. Germline V gene sequence: CDR1 SGDLS, CDR2 YYNGEE. The CDR3 extends over 15 amino acids. The table came from immunoSEQ multiplex PCR; TCRdb's copy has only in-frame clones and leaves some out. The sample has 55,000 to 80,000 clones; 86% are singletons. Patients had blood sampled at baseline and again on cycle 4 day 1 and cycle 7 day 1. This sample was included in a study of OX40 agonist ivuxolimab in advanced cancers. Broader study findings: Averaged across samples, CD8+ T cells carried more expanded clones than CD4+ did.

The sequencing used CD4+ or CD8+ T cells sorted from blood, collected in a trial of the OX40 agonist ivuxolimab. The clonotype comes from an adult with an advanced solid tumor such as melanoma, head and neck, liver or kidney cancer. The gene calls are TRBV9 and TRBJ2-1, with 10 bases fitting TRBD1. DNA for the CDR3: TGTGCCAGCAGCGTAGGGGGGACAGGGGTCCATGAGCAGTTCTTC. Amino acids: CASSVGGTGVHEQFF.